Below, 3 T cell receptor beta chains from the same sample are listed, as sequenced in a study of T cells after yellow fever vaccination. TCRdb analysed the 5' RACE reads with MiXCR anew, one entry per CDR3 protein. Among 300,000 to 400,000 distinct CDR3 sequences listed, 4% were seen once. This sample comprised PBMCs, obtained 5 days after the yellow fever booster vaccination. Receptors were obtained from a man aged 18 to 30 who received the YFV17D yellow fever vaccine.

The CDR3: CSVRQGYEQFF. The CDR3 DNA sequence: TGCAGCGTTCGTCAAGGCTACGAGCAGTTCTTC. The J gene is TRBJ2-1, the V gene TRBV29-1; D not resolved. The CDR3 runs to 11 residues. V gave up 5 bases and J gave up 10 bases, with 12 bases separating them. The germline V gene encodes CDR1 SQVTM and CDR2 ANQGSEA.

This clonotype was observed at least ten times. The chain links TRBV5-1 to TRBJ1-4, with TRBD1 identical over 10 bases. The CDR3 has 16 residues. Germline CDR1 SGHRS, CDR2 YFSETQ. V shed 0 bases and J 8 bases; nucleotides not matched to a gene: 7. CDR3 in DNA: TGCGCCAGCAGCTTGGACCTCGGACAGGGGGTGGAAAAACTGTTTTTT. Protein: CASSLDLGQGVEKLFF.

There are many counts of this clonotype. The rearrangement joins TRBV7-2 to TRBJ2-6; D is uncertain. Trimming left V 0 bases short and J 2 bases short, with 2 bases between. Germline V CDR1 and CDR2: SGHTA, FQGNSA. This CDR3 region has 14 residues. CDR3 bases: TGTGCCAGCAGCTTAGCGACTGGGGCCAACGTCCTGACTTTC. The encoded protein is CASSLATGANVLTF.